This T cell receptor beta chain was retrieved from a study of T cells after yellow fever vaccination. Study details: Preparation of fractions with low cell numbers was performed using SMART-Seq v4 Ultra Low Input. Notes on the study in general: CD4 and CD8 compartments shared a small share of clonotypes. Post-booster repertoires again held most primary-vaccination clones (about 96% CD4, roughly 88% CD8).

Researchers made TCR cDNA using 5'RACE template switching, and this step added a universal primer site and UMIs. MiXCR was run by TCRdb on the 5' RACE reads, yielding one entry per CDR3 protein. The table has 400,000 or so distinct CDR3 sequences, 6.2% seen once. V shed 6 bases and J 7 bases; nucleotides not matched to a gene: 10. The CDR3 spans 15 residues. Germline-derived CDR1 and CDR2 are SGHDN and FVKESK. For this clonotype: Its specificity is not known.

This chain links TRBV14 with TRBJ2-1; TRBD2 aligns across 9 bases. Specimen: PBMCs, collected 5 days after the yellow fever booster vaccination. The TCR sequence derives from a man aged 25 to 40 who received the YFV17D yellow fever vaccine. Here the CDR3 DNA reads TGTGCCAGCAGAAATAGCGGGAGTTCGAGAAATGAGCAGTTCTTC. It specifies CASRNSGSSRNEQFF. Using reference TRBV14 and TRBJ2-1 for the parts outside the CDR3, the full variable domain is EAGVTQFPSHSVIEKGQTVTLRCDPISGHDNLYWYRRVMGKEIKFLLHFVKESKQDESGMPNNRFLAERTGGTYSTLKVQPAELEDSGVYFCASRNSGSSRNEQFFGPGTRLTVL.